These 6 T cell receptor beta chains were all obtained from the same sample, sequenced in a study of T cells in Graves' hyperthyroidism and ophthalmopathy. The CDR3 regions of TCR beta were amplified from RNA transcripts. In the first-round RT-PCR of the TCR CDR3, the HTBI primer set was used. TCRdb re-called the multiplex PCR reads through MiXCR, storing one row per CDR3 protein. The sample has hundreds of thousands of distinct CDR3 sequences, 40% to 55% seen once. Material for sequencing was peripheral blood or thyroid tissue (not recorded which). The receptors were sampled from an adult man with Graves' disease, either hyperthyroidism or ophthalmopathy (not recorded which).

V and J are TRBV2 and TRBJ1-4; D is unclear. V was pared by 3 bases and J by 10 bases, with 6 bases between. The CDR3 consists of 11 residues. Germline CDR1 and CDR2: SNHLY and FYNNEI. CDR3 sequence reads: CASSEMGKLFF. For the CDR3, the DNA is TGTGCCAGCAGTGAGATGGGAAAACTGTTTTTT.

The chain is built from TRBV7-9 and TRBJ1-6; D may be TRBD1 (6 bases). This CDR3 comprises 14 residues. The V gene's germline CDR1 is SEHNR and CDR2 FQNEAQ (reference sequence). Deletions cut 5 bases from V and 7 bases from J, with 12 bases between. The CDR3: CASSRGGPNSPLHF. The CDR3, as DNA: TGTGCCAGCAGCCGGGGGGGCCCCAATTCACCCCTCCACTTT. The full variable domain, completed using reference TRBV7-9 and TRBJ1-6, is DTGVSQNPRHKITKRGQNVTFRCDPISEHNRLYWYRQTLGQGPEFLTYFQNEAQLEKSRLLSDRFSAERPKGSFSTLEIQRTEQGDSAMYLCASSRGGPNSPLHFGNGTRLTVT.

The table lists this clonotype with a few counts. The chain employs TRBV19 and TRBJ2-2; 13 bases align to TRBD2. The ends lost 5 bases at V and 4 bases at J; junction bases unmatched: 10. Germline assignment: CDR1 LNHDA and CDR2 SQIVND (reference sequence). There are 18 residues in the CDR3. CDR3 coding DNA: TGTGCCAGTAGTGTGACCGGGACTAGCGGGGCTTTCACCGGGGAGCTGTTTTTT. Its translation is CASSVTGTSGAFTGELFF.

This sequence joins TRBV7-3 and TRBJ1-3; no clear D gene. The CDR3 is 16 residues long. V lost 2 bases and J 0 bases, leaving 11 bases between the germline ends. Per the germline V gene, CDR1 is SGHTA and CDR2 is FQGTGA. Here the CDR3 DNA reads TGTGCCAGCAGCTTAGAGGGCCCGTCCTCTGGAAACACCATATATTTT. Translation gives CASSLEGPSSGNTIYF.

The J gene is TRBJ1-5, the V gene TRBV2; TRBD1 might be the D (5 bases). V was pared by 6 bases and J by 3 bases, with 12 bases between. The germline V gene has CDR1 SNHLY and CDR2 FYNNEI. CDR3 length: 14 amino acids. CDR3 nucleotide sequence: TGTGCCAGCAGCGTGGGGGACCTCAATCAGCCCCAGCATTTT. It translates to CASSVGDLNQPQHF. The whole variable domain, filled in from reference TRBV2 and TRBJ1-5, reads EPEVTQTPSHQVTQMGQEVILRCVPISNHLYFYWYRQILGQKVEFLVSFYNNEISEKSEIFDDQFSVERPDGSNFTLKIRSTKLEDSAMYFCASSVGDLNQPQHFGDGTRLSIL.

A remark on this clonotype: Because the CDR3 is missing its conserved closing phenylalanine or tryptophan, this is likely a read error. It is unclear where the CDR3 begins or ends on the DNA, so no DNA is shown, and the CDR3 is as TCRdb lists it. The V and J genes are TRBV6-5 and TRBJ1-6. The CDR3 is 11 residues long, counting both termini. Germline CDR1 reads MNHEY; CDR2 reads SVGAGI. CDR3 region: CASSSDLGLLL.